Following are 11 T cell receptor beta chains from one sample sequenced in a study of patients and donors after allogeneic stem cell transplantation. Each CDR3 protein gets one entry after TCRdb re-called the RT-PCR reads with MiXCR. The sample lists some 150,000 distinct CDR3 sequences, about 40% occurring once. Material: blood, either unsorted or a sorted T cell fraction (not recorded which). These receptors were obtained from a human donor who was either an allogeneic HSCT recipient or a stem cell or donor lymphocyte infusion donor (not recorded which). It is not recorded whose cells these are; they may come from a transplant donor.

The chain joins TRBV6-2 or TRBV6-3 to TRBJ2-1; 9 nucleotides match TRBD1. The germline CDR1 and CDR2 sequences are MNHEY and SVGEGT. V was clipped by 6 bases and J by 7 bases; unmatched bases: 10. This CDR3 has 15 residues. The CDR3 nucleotides are TGTGCCAGCAGCCTACCGGGACAGGGACAAAATGAGCAGTTCTTC. Translating gives CASSLPGQGQNEQFF.

The gene calls are TRBV9 and TRBJ2-5; D is possibly TRBD1 (6 bases). V lost 3 bases to trimming and J lost 4 bases, with 13 bases between them. CDR1 is SGDLS, CDR2 YYNGEE, per germline. The CDR3 runs to 14 residues. The CDR3 sequence: CASSATGLRETQYF. CDR3 bases: TGTGCCAGCAGCGCAACAGGGTTGAGAGAGACCCAGTACTTC.

The rearrangement links TRBV27 to TRBJ1-1, with D possibly matching TRBD1 (5 bases). V gave up 3 bases and J gave up 0 bases, with 11 bases separating them. This CDR3 region has 15 residues. CDR1 MNHEY and CDR2 SMNVEV come from the germline V gene (reference sequence). This CDR3 is CASSFSGRLNTEAFF. CDR3 sequence (DNA): TGTGCCAGCAGTTTTTCGGGGCGGTTGAACACTGAAGCTTTCTTT.

This clonotype was counted a few times. The V call is TRBV7-9, the J call TRBJ1-1; weak D call: TRBD1 (6 bases). The CDR3 length is 15 residues. The V gene lost 5 bases and the J gene lost 2 bases, with 15 bases spanning the gap. The germline V gene encodes CDR1 SEHNR and CDR2 FQNEAQ (reference sequence). DNA for the CDR3: TGTGCCAGCAGCGGAACCGGACAGCTAAACACTGAAGCTTTCTTT. It encodes CASSGTGQLNTEAFF.

This clonotype occurred a few times. The rearrangement joins TRBV27 to TRBJ1-5; the D gene is possibly TRBD1 (5 bases). The germline gives CDR1 MNHEY, CDR2 SMNVEV (reference sequence). The V end lost 7 bases, the J end lost 1 base, and 14 bases lay between the germline ends. This CDR3 spans 15 amino acids. The CDR3 is CASNPQGSSNQPQHF. As DNA, the CDR3 is TGTGCCAGCAACCCGCAGGGCAGCAGCAATCAGCCCCAGCATTTT.

J is TRBJ1-5 and V is TRBV25-1; D is possibly TRBD1 (5 bases). Deletions cut 3 bases from V and 7 bases from J, with 10 bases between. The germline gives CDR1 MGHDK, CDR2 SYGVNS. CDR3 size: 13 residues. CDR3 DNA: TGTGCCAGCAGTGACAGGGTAGACCAGCCCCAGCATTTT. This codes for CASSDRVDQPQHF.

This sequence joins TRBV6-4 and TRBJ2-1; 10 bases line up with TRBD1. The V segment lost 3 bases and the J segment 8 bases; nucleotides outside the gene matches: 10. CDR3 length equals 16 residues. CDR1 and CDR2 (germline): MRHNA, SNTAGT. The CDR3 coding sequence is TGTGCCAGCAGTGATCGACAGGGGGCGAACCCCTATGAGCAGTTCTTC. It yields the protein CASSDRQGANPYEQFF.

This clonotype turned up a few times. The chain employs TRBV12-3 or TRBV12-4 and TRBJ2-1; D gene unclear. The CDR3 is 11 amino acids. V was pared by 5 bases and J by 4 bases, with 3 bases between. The CDR3: CASSEYNEQFF. DNA for the CDR3: TGTGCCAGCAGTGAATACAATGAGCAGTTCTTC.

The V call is TRBV28, the J call TRBJ2-7, with 7 bases lining up with TRBD1. With V trimmed by 3 bases and J by 0 bases, 2 bases remained unmatched. The CDR3 is 14 amino acids. Looked up from germline, CDR1 is MDHEN and CDR2 is SYDVKM. CDR3 sequence (DNA): TGTGCCAGCAGTTTGGACAGGACCTCCTACGAGCAGTACGTC. Translating it yields CASSLDRTSYEQYV.

The gene calls are TRBV12-3 or TRBV12-4 and TRBJ2-7; weak D call: TRBD2 (5 bases). Trimming pared 7 bases from V and 2 bases from J, leaving 9 bases between. The CDR3 runs 12 residues. DNA of the CDR3: TGTGCCAGCACAGGAGGCACCTACGAGCAGTACTTC. Protein: CASTGGTYEQYF.

This clonotype was counted only a few times. The chain carries TRBV5-1 and TRBJ1-6, with D unresolved. In germline, CDR1 is SGHRS, CDR2 YFSETQ. The CDR3 sequence is 17 residues long. V lost 2 bases and J lost 7, with 19 bases in between. In nucleotides, the CDR3 is TGCGCCAGCAGCTTCTTACTACGGGAAGGGCGGAATTCACCCCTCCACTTT. It specifies CASSFLLREGRNSPLHF.